The 30 T cell receptor beta chains in this list originate from one sample, sequenced in a study of STAT5B mutations in CD4+ large granular lymphocyte leukemia. Profiled with immunoSEQ multiplex PCR; TCRdb holds only in-frame clones, not every one. This sample has about 45,000 clones; 80% to 90% occur once, and the top ten carry about 2.8%. The sample taken for sequencing was CD4+ T cells from blood buffy coats. These receptors originate from a human donor in good health.

The chain has TRBV30 and TRBJ2-1, with a tentative D call TRBD1 (5 bases). V dropped 4 bases and J dropped 2 bases, with 18 bases sitting between them. CDR3 length: 16 amino acids. The germline gives CDR1 GTSNPN, CDR2 SVGIG (reference sequence). CDR3 amino acids: CAWKLPAGFTYNEQFF. Here the CDR3 DNA reads TGTGCCTGGAAACTCCCGGCAGGGTTTACCTACAATGAGCAGTTCTTC.

This clone was seen just once. The chain uses TRBV6-5 and TRBJ1-1, with 8 bases matching TRBD1. The ends lost 4 bases at V and 5 bases at J; junction bases unmatched: 6. Germline V CDR1 and CDR2: MNHEY, SVGAGI. The CDR3 spans 14 residues. The CDR3 nucleotides are TGTGCCAGCAGTTCCCGGACAGGGAGAACTGAAGCTTTCTTT. Translated, it gives CASSSRTGRTEAFF.

The chain employs TRBV28 and TRBJ1-2; D call uncertain. The CDR3 is 12 amino acids. The germline CDR1 and CDR2 sequences are MDHEN and SYDVKM. The ends were cut back, 2 bases at V and 10 bases at J, with 11 bases in the middle. CDR3 in amino acids: CASSLRSGSYTF. CDR3 nucleotides: TGTGCCAGCAGTTTACGGTCCGGGTCCTACACCTTC.

The chain combines TRBV7-2 with TRBJ2-2; D gene unclear. V shed 7 bases and J shed 0 bases, with 6 bases lying between them. The CDR3 covers 13 residues. Germline CDR1 SGHTA, CDR2 FQGNSA. CDR3 DNA sequence: TGTGCCAGCATAGCCCCGAACACCGGGGAGCTGTTTTTT. This gives the protein CASIAPNTGELFF.

J is TRBJ1-1 and V is TRBV7-8; no reliable D call. V lost 2 bases to trimming and J lost 0 bases, with 13 bases between them. Per the germline V gene, CDR1 is SGHVS and CDR2 is FQNEAQ. The CDR3 loop spans 16 amino acids. Here the CDR3 reads CASSLLQWAMNTEAFF. CDR3 sequence (DNA): TGTGCCAGCAGCTTACTACAGTGGGCCATGAACACTGAAGCTTTCTTT.

The chain employs TRBV2 and TRBJ2-4, with no clear D. Germline CDR1 reads SNHLY; CDR2 reads FYNNEI. The germline V and J ends were trimmed by 7 bases and 0 bases, with 4 bases remaining between them. This CDR3 spans 12 amino acids. This chain's CDR3 is CASKGAKNIQYF. CDR3 coding DNA: TGTGCCAGCAAAGGAGCCAAAAACATTCAGTACTTC. Filled out from reference TRBV2 and TRBJ2-4, the complete variable domain reads EPEVTQTPSHQVTQMGQEVILRCVPISNHLYFYWYRQILGQKVEFLVSFYNNEISEKSEIFDDQFSVERPDGSNFTLKIRSTKLEDSAMYFCASKGAKNIQYFGAGTRLSVL.

The chain recombines TRBV28 with TRBJ1-2, with 9 bases lining up with TRBD1. Germline loops: CDR1 MDHEN, CDR2 SYDVKM. This CDR3 is 14 amino acids long. V was clipped by 5 bases and J by 8 bases; unmatched bases: 9. The CDR3 loop is CASSTGTGNLGYTF. Written as DNA, the CDR3 is TGTGCCAGCAGTACCGGGACAGGGAATTTGGGCTACACCTTC.

V and J are TRBV29-1 and TRBJ2-5, with a possible D match to TRBD1 (6 bases). Trimming shortened V by 4 bases and J by 1 base, and 10 bases separated the two germline ends. CDR1 is SQVTM, CDR2 ANQGSEA, per germline. This CDR3 region has 13 residues. The CDR3 sequence is CSVGVGAQETQYF. The CDR3 nucleotides are TGCAGCGTTGGGGTGGGGGCCCAAGAGACCCAGTACTTC.

The rearrangement uses TRBV28 and TRBJ2-7, with D tentatively TRBD1 (6 bases). The V and J ends lost 4 bases and 3 bases respectively, with 10 bases between them. CDR1 and CDR2 (germline): MDHEN, SYDVKM. This CDR3 region has 13 residues. DNA for the CDR3: TGTGCCAGCAGTTCCGGACAGCACTACGAGCAGTACTTC. It encodes CASSSGQHYEQYF.

V is TRBV30 and J is TRBJ2-5; tentative D call: TRBD2 (6 bases). Germline assignment: CDR1 GTSNPN and CDR2 SVGIG (reference sequence). The CDR3 spans 15 residues. V shed 5 bases and J shed 4 bases, with 20 bases lying between them. The CDR3, as DNA: TGTGCCTGGGGTGACCGGACTATTGGAGGAGAGACCCAGTACTTC. This translates into CAWGDRTIGGETQYF.

By share of the sample, this clone is medium-sized. The V call is TRBV9, the J call TRBJ2-2; D may be TRBD1 (6 bases). The CDR3 is 14 amino acids. Germline CDR1 and CDR2: SGDLS and YYNGEE. The germline V and J ends were trimmed by 6 bases and 1 base, with 10 bases remaining between them. The CDR3 reads CASNREVNTGELFF. DNA of the CDR3: TGTGCCAGCAACAGGGAAGTGAACACCGGGGAGCTGTTTTTT.

The chain employs TRBV7-8 and TRBJ2-3; TRBD2 agrees at 11 bases. CDR1 is SGHVS, CDR2 FQNEAQ, per germline. V lost 5 bases and J lost 9; bases outside the gene matches: 13. The CDR3 is 16 residues long. Written as DNA, the CDR3 is TGTGCCAGCAGCGATGGACTAGCGGGTGCAAGGGGGACGCAGTATTTT. It codes for CASSDGLAGARGTQYF.

The V and J genes are TRBV13 and TRBJ2-7; the D is unclear. The CDR3 runs to 14 residues. The germline V and J ends were trimmed by 5 bases and 3 bases, with 14 bases remaining between them. The germline V gene encodes CDR1 PRHDT and CDR2 FYEKMQ (reference sequence). As DNA, the CDR3 is TGTGCCAGCAGCCCACGGATCTCGGGCTACGAGCAGTACTTC. This sequence encodes CASSPRISGYEQYF. Together with reference TRBV13 and TRBJ2-7, the CDR3 gives the full variable domain: AAGVIQSPRHLIKEKRETATLKCYPIPRHDTVYWYQQGPGQDPQFLISFYEKMQSDKGSIPDRFSAQQFSDYHSELNMSSLELGDSALYFCASSPRISGYEQYFGPGTRLTVT.

The chain combines TRBV7-6 with TRBJ1-2, with 12 bases matching TRBD1. CDR1 and CDR2 (germline): SGHVS, FNYEAQ. This CDR3 is 17 amino acids long. Trimming at V came to 6 bases and at J to 6 bases, leaving 14 bases not matched to a gene. The CDR3: CASRRGPSGTGGDGYTF. The DNA of the CDR3 is TGTGCCAGCAGGAGGGGCCCTTCCGGGACAGGGGGCGATGGCTACACCTTC.

V gene TRBV5-1 combines with J gene TRBJ1-5; D gene ambiguous. CDR3 length: 12 residues. V was cut by 5 bases and J by 5 bases, with 8 bases left in between. Per germline, CDR1 SGHRS and CDR2 YFSETQ. CDR3: CASSLTDQPQHF. The CDR3 bases are TGCGCCAGCAGTCTGACGGATCAGCCCCAGCATTTT. The entire variable domain, with the rest obtained from reference TRBV5-1 and TRBJ1-5, is as follows: KAGVTQTPRYLIKTRGQQVTLSCSPISGHRSVSWYQQTPGQGLQFLFEYFSETQRNKGNFPGRFSGRQFSNSRSEMNVSTLELGDSALYLCASSLTDQPQHFGDGTRLSIL.

This clone was detected only a few times. The J gene is TRBJ2-7, the V gene TRBV5-4; 9 bases match TRBD2. Losses at the gene ends were 1 base for V and 0 bases for J; bases not matched to a gene: 2. CDR1 SGHNT and CDR2 YYREEE come from the germline V gene (reference sequence). The CDR3 covers 15 residues. The CDR3 sequence is CASSLYSGSSYEQYF. CDR3 nucleotide sequence: TGTGCCAGCAGCTTGTATAGCGGGAGCTCCTACGAGCAGTACTTC.

The chain combines TRBV30 with TRBJ1-1; D unclear. This CDR3 is built from 12 residues. The germline CDR1 and CDR2 sequences are GTSNPN and SVGIG (reference sequence). V was clipped by 3 bases and J by 11 bases, with 16 bases between them. The CDR3 sequence is CAWSGAGFLAFF. Here the CDR3 DNA reads TGTGCCTGGAGCGGAGCCGGCTTTTTGGCTTTCTTT.

J is TRBJ2-7 and V is TRBV12-5; 8 positions match TRBD2. The CDR3 extends over 15 amino acids. Germline-derived CDR1 and CDR2 are LGHNT and FRNRAP. Trimming took 7 bases from V and 3 from J; bases not matched to a gene: 11. CDR3 sequence (DNA): TGTGCTAGTGCCCCCGTTGTAGCGGGAATCTACGAGCAGTACTTC. Translated, it gives CASAPVVAGIYEQYF.

The DNA for the CDR3 is TGTGCCAGTAGTCCGGCGGGGACGTATAGCAATCAGCCCCAGCATTTT. It translates to CASSPAGTYSNQPQHF. The chain employs TRBV19 and TRBJ1-5; possibly TRBD1 for D (5 bases). The CDR3 extends over 16 amino acids. CDR1 and CDR2 from the germline V gene are LNHDA and SQIVND (reference sequence). V was clipped by 5 bases and J by 0 bases, with 14 bases between them.

The genes are TRBV6-1 and TRBJ2-3; 10 bases are a match to TRBD2. The V and J ends lost 2 bases and 4 bases, in that order; junction bases with no gene match: 3. Germline CDR1 MNHNS, CDR2 SASEGT. The CDR3 is made up of 15 amino acids. CDR3 protein: CASSERLAGADTQYF. In DNA form, the CDR3 reads TGTGCCAGCAGTGAAAGGCTAGCGGGGGCAGATACGCAGTATTTT.

V and J are TRBV5-6 and TRBJ2-1; D ambiguous. Germline CDR1 reads SGHDT; CDR2 reads YYEEEE. V lost 0 bases and J lost 7, with 5 bases in between. CDR3 length: 12 residues. CDR3 region: CASSLVQNEQFF. The CDR3 coding sequence is TGTGCCAGCAGCTTGGTGCAGAATGAGCAGTTCTTC.

V gene TRBV28 combines with J gene TRBJ2-7; TRBD1 or TRBD2 may be the D gene (5 bases each). Trimming removed 8 bases from V and 5 bases from J, with 10 bases in between. The CDR3 runs 11 residues. Germline values: CDR1 MDHEN, CDR2 SYDVKM. The CDR3: CASGGSHEQYF. For the CDR3, the DNA is TGTGCCAGCGGGGGTAGCCACGAGCAGTACTTC.

The chain couples TRBV19 to TRBJ1-1; D is uncertain. Germline values: CDR1 LNHDA, CDR2 SQIVND (reference sequence). This CDR3 has 15 residues. Trimming took 5 bases from V and 0 from J, leaving 13 bases between them. CDR3 protein: CASSPREQLNTEAFF. The CDR3 DNA reads as TGTGCCAGTAGTCCCCGGGAACAGCTGAACACTGAAGCTTTCTTT.

This chain links TRBV5-1 with TRBJ2-3; 10 bases map to TRBD2. V gave up 2 bases and J gave up 2 bases; unmatched junction bases: 2. Germline-derived CDR1 and CDR2 are SGHRS and YFSETQ. The CDR3 is 15 residues long. The CDR3, as DNA: TGCGCCAGCAGCTTAAGCGGGAGGGTCACAGATACGCAGTATTTT. Translating it yields CASSLSGRVTDTQYF.

V is TRBV18 and J is TRBJ1-5, with TRBD1 identical over 9 bases. The V gene's germline CDR1 is KGHSH and CDR2 LQKENI. V lost 3 bases and J lost 4; bases outside the gene matches: 10. This CDR3 comprises 17 residues. Here the CDR3 DNA reads TGTGCCAGCTCACCCTCCTCCCGGACAGGGGTTAATCAGCCCCAGCATTTT. It codes for CASSPSSRTGVNQPQHF.

This chain joins TRBV5-4 and TRBJ1-4, with a tentative D call TRBD1 (6 bases). The CDR3 runs to 16 residues. The germline CDR1 and CDR2 sequences are SGHNT and YYREEE (reference sequence). The V and J ends lost 0 bases and 0 bases respectively, with 9 bases between them. The CDR3 spells CASSLEGGPTNEKLFF. The CDR3 coding sequence is TGTGCCAGCAGCTTGGAGGGGGGCCCAACTAATGAAAAACTGTTTTTT. The full variable domain, with the rest looked up from reference TRBV5-4 and TRBJ1-4, is ETGVTQSPTHLIKTRGQQVTLRCSSQSGHNTVSWYQQALGQGPQFIFQYYREEENGRGNFPPRFSGLQFPNYSSELNVNALELDDSALYLCASSLEGGPTNEKLFFGSGTQLSVL.

The CDR3 DNA sequence: TGCGCCAGCAGACCCGACGTGACAGAAGAGACCCAGTACTTC. It yields the protein CASRPDVTEETQYF. This sequence joins TRBV5-1 and TRBJ2-5, with D tentatively TRBD1 (5 bases). Germline V gene sequence: CDR1 SGHRS, CDR2 YFSETQ. This CDR3 spans 14 amino acids. V was clipped by 5 bases and J by 3 bases, with 14 bases between them.

The chain employs TRBV29-1 and TRBJ2-1, with TRBD2 identical over 12 bases. Per germline, CDR1 SQVTM and CDR2 ANQGSEA. The V segment lost 6 bases and the J segment 3 bases; nucleotides outside the gene matches: 12. The CDR3 is 17 residues long. The CDR3 here is CSVAAGLAGISYNEQFF. The CDR3 DNA follows: TGCAGCGTCGCGGCCGGACTAGCGGGAATAAGCTACAATGAGCAGTTCTTC.

The chain recombines TRBV6-1 with TRBJ1-2; D gene unclear. The CDR3 is 13 amino acids. CDR1 and CDR2 (germline): MNHNS, SASEGT. Trimming stripped 1 base from V and 8 bases from J, with 11 bases between. The CDR3 nucleotides are TGTGCCAGCAGTGAAGACAGCCTATGGGGCTACACCTTC. This gives the protein CASSEDSLWGYTF.

The chain joins TRBV28 to TRBJ2-3; the D gene could be TRBD1 or TRBD2 (5 bases each). CDR1 is MDHEN, CDR2 SYDVKM, per germline. V gave up 6 bases and J gave up 1 base, with 11 bases separating them. The CDR3 has 14 residues. This CDR3 is CASRRGDGTDTQYF. In DNA form, the CDR3 reads TGTGCCAGCAGGAGAGGGGACGGCACAGATACGCAGTATTTT.